This T cell receptor (beta chain) was captured by sequencing in a study of HIV-infected children after antiretroviral therapy interruption. CDR3 length: 14 residues. The germline V gene encodes CDR1 SGHRS and CDR2 YFSETQ. Unique molecular identifiers were included in an RNA-based 3' RACE TCR library. TCRdb reprocessed the 3' RACE reads with MiXCR, giving one entry per CDR3 protein. The sample shows tens of thousands of distinct CDR3 sequences, approximately 4% of them seen only once. As for treatment: PENTA 11 planned treatment interruption arm or continuous ART arm. Cryopreserved PBMC samples required at least 5 million viable cells. This clonotype was observed a handful of times. A read error may account for a junction end that differs from germline.

The sequenced sample was CD45RA+ CD4+ T cells from PBMCs, pooled from several time points, obtained from a donor given antiretroviral therapy, either interrupted or continuous. Subset specified: naive CD4+ CD45RA+ CD45RO- T cells. The chain recombines TRBV5-1 with TRBJ2-1; D not resolved. The clonotype was recovered from a pool of human donors with HIV. CDR3 nucleotides: TGCGCCAGCAGCTTGGGGCCCTCCTCCAATGAGCAGTTCTTC. It translates to CASSLGPSSNEQFF.